This TCR beta chain was sequenced for a study of regulatory T cells in long-lasting Graves disease. Study-wide results and caveats: Persistent-disease Graves' patients showed less TCR diversity than new cases.

Time point reported: persistent/refractory GD, antithyroid drugs over 5 years with positive TRAb. PBMCs were the source of the RNA used for TCR sequencing. Researchers made TCR beta libraries by using iRepertoire HTBI primers and running Arm-PCR on CDR3 regions. In TCRdb, the multiplex PCR reads were re-called with MiXCR into one record per CDR3 protein. Of around 450,000 distinct CDR3 sequences in the sample, roughly 21% were seen once. In the case of this clonotype: Its antigen is unknown.

Material: peripheral blood mononuclear cells (PBMCs), obtained when the disease was refractory, from a patient treated with antithyroid drugs. This receptor was taken from a female donor with Graves disease.

CDR3 nucleotides: TGTGCCAGCAGTCCCGCCGTGACGGGGACGGCAGATACGCAGTATTTT. Protein product: CASSPAVTGTADTQYF. This chain links TRBV27 with TRBJ2-3; D could derive from TRBD1 or TRBD2 (5 bases each). This CDR3 is built from 16 residues. Germline CDR1 is MNHEY and CDR2 is SMNVEV (reference sequence). Trimming removed 5 bases at V and 4 bases at J, with 19 bases between.